The table lists the clone carrying this T cell receptor beta chain with a few counts. The antigen is undetermined. CDR3 size: 12 residues. Germline V gene data show CDR1 as WNHNN and CDR2 as SYGVQD (reference sequence). V lost 7 bases, J lost 5 bases, and 12 bases lay in between. The record originates from a study of T cells after yellow fever vaccination. Whole-study results and caveats: After the booster, over 95% of CD4 and 75% to 90% of CD8 primary-response clones were re-detected. A secondary response was less intense yet reached its peak sooner, at day 5 versus 15.

Synthesis of TCR cDNA relied on 5'RACE template switching, which attached a universal primer site and UMIs. A single record per CDR3 protein comes from TCRdb applying MiXCR to the 5' RACE reads. Here the sample spans 450,000 to 650,000 distinct CDR3 sequences, about 13% being singletons. The rearrangement joins TRBV10-1 to TRBJ2-7; D is possibly TRBD1 (6 bases). The origin of this receptor is a man aged 30 to 45 who received the YFV17D yellow fever vaccine. The sample consisted of PBMCs, taken on the day of the yellow fever booster vaccination. As DNA, the CDR3 is TGCGCCAGCATAAACAGGGTAGACGAGCAGTACTTC. As protein: CASINRVDEQYF.